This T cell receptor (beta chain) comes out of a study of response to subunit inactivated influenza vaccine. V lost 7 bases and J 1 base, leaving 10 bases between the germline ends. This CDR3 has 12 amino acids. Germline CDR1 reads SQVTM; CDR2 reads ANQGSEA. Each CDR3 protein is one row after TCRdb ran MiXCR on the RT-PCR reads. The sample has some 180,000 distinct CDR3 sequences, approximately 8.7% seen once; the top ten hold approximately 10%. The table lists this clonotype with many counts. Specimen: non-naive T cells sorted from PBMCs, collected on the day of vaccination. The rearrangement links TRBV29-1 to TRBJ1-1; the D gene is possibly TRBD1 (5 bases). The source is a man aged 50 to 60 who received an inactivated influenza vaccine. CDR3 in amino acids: CSAADTNTEAFF. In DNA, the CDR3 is TGCAGCGCCGCGGACACGAACACTGAAGCTTTCTTT.